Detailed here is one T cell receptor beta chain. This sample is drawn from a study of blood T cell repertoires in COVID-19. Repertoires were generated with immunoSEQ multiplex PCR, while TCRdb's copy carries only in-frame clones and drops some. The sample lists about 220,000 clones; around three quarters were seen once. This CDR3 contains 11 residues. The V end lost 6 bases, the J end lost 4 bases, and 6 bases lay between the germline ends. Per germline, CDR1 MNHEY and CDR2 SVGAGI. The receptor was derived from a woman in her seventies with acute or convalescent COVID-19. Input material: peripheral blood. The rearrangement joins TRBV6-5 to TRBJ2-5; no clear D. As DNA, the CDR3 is TGTGCCAGCAGGTTTAGAGAGACCCAGTACTTC. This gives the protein CASRFRETQYF.